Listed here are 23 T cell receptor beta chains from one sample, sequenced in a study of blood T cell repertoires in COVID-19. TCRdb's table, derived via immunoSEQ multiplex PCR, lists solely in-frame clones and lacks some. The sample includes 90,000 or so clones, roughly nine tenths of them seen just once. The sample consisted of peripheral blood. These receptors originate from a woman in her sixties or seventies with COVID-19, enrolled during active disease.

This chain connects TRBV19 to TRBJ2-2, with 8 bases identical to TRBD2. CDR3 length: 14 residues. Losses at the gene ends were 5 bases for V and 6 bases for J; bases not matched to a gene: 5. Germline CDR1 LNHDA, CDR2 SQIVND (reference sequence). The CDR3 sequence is CASSRRGVAGELFF. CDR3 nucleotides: TGTGCCAGTAGTCGGCGGGGGGTTGCCGGGGAGCTGTTTTTT.

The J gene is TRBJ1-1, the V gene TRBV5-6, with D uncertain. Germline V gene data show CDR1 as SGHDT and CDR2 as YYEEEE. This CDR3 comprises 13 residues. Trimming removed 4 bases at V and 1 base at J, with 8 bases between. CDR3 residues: CASSMPGNTEAFF. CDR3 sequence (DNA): TGTGCCAGCAGCATGCCGGGGAACACTGAAGCTTTCTTT.

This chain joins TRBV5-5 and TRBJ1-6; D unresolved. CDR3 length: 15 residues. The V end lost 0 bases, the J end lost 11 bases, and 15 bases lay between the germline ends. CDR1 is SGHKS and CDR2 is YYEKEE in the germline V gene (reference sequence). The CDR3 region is CASSLGGWMVAPLHF. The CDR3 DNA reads TGTGCCAGCAGCTTGGGCGGGTGGATGGTGGCACCCCTCCACTTT.

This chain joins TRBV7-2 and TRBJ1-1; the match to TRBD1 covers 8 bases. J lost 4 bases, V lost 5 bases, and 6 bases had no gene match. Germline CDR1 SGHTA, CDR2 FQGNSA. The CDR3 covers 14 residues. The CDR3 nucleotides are TGTGCCAGCAGCGTAAGACAGGGGAGCACTGAAGCTTTCTTT. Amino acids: CASSVRQGSTEAFF.

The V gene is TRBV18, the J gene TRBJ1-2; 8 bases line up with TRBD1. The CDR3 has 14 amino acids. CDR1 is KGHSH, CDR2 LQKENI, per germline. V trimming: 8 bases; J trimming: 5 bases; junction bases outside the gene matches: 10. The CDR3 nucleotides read TGTGCCAGCGGACAGGGCTTCGCGAGGTATGGCTACACCTTC. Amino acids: CASGQGFARYGYTF.

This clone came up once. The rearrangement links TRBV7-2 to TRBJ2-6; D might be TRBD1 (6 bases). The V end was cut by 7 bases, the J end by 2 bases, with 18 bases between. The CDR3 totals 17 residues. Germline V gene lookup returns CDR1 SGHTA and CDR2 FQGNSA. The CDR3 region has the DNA TGTGCCAGCACCCGGGACACGGGATTGGCTGGGGCCAACGTCCTGACTTTC. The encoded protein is CASTRDTGLAGANVLTF.

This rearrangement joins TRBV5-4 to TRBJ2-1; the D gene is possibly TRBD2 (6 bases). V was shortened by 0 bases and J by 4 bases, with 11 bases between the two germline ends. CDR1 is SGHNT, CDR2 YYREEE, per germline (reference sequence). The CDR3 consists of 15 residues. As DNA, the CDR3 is TGTGCCAGCAGCTTGGACGGGGGTAGTTACAATGAGCAGTTCTTC. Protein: CASSLDGGSYNEQFF.

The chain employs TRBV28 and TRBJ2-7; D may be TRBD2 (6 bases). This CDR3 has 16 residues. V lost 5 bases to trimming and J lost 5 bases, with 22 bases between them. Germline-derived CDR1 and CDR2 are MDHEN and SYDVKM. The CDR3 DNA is TGTGCCAGCAGTCCCGCCGGGACTTTTTCGGCGGACGAGCAGTACTTC. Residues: CASSPAGTFSADEQYF.

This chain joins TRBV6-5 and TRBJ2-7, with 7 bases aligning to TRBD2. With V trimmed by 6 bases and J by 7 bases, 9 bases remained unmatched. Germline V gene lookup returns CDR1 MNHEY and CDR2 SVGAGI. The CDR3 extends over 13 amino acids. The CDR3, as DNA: TGTGCCAGCAGCCTTGTTGAAGCGGGAGAGCAGTACTTC. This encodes CASSLVEAGEQYF.

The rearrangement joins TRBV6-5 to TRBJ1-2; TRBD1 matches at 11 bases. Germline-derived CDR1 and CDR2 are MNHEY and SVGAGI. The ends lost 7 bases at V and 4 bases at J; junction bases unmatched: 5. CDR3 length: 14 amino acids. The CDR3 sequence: CASTGQGGVYGYTF. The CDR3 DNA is TGTGCCAGCACGGGACAGGGGGGAGTCTATGGCTACACCTTC.

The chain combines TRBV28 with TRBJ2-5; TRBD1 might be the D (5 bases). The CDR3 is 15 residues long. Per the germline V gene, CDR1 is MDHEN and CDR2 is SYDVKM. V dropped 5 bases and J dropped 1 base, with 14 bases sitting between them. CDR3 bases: TGTGCCAGCAGTCCGACCACAGGTGCCCAAGAGACCCAGTACTTC. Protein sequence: CASSPTTGAQETQYF.

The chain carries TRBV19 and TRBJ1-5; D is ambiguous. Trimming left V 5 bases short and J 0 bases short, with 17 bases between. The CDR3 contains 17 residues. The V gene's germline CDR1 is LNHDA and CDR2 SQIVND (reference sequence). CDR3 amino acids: CASSWTGVGYSNQPQHF. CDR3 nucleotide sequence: TGTGCCAGTAGTTGGACCGGGGTAGGCTATAGCAATCAGCCCCAGCATTTT.

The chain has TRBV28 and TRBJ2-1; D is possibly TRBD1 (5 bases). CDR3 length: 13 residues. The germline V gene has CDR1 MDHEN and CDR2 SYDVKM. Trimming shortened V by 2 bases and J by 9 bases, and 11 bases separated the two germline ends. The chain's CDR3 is CASSLKWGGEQFF. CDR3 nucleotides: TGTGCCAGCAGTTTAAAATGGGGCGGTGAGCAGTTCTTC. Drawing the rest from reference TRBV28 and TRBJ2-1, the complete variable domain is DVKVTQSSRYLVKRTGEKVFLECVQDMDHENMFWYRQDPGLGLRLIYFSYDVKMKEKGDIPEGYSVSREKKERFSLILESASTNQTSMYLCASSLKWGGEQFFGPGTRLTVL.

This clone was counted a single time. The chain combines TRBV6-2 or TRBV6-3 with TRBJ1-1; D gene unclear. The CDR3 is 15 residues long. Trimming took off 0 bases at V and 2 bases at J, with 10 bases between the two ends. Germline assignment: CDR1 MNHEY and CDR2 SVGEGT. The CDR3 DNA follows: TGTGCCAGCAGTTACTCCGTCCCAGTCAACACTGAAGCTTTCTTT. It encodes CASSYSVPVNTEAFF.

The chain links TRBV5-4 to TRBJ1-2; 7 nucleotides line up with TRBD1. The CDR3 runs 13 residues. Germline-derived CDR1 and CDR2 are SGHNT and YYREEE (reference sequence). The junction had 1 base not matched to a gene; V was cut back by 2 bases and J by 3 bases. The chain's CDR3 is CASSLTGDYGYTF. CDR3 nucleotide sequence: TGTGCCAGCAGCTTAACAGGGGACTATGGCTACACCTTC.

The CDR3 DNA follows: TGTGCCAGCAGTTATCGGTGGGGGGATAACAATGAGCAGTTCTTC. Residues: CASSYRWGDNNEQFF. This chain connects TRBV6-6 to TRBJ2-1; maybe TRBD2 (6 bases). The CDR3 has 15 amino acids. Per germline, CDR1 MNHNY and CDR2 SVGAGI (reference sequence). V lost 3 bases and J lost 5, with 14 bases in between.

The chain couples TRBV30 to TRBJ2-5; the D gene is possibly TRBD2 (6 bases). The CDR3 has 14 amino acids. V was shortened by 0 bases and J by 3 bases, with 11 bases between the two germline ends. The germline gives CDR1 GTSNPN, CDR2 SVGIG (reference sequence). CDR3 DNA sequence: TGTGCCTGGAGTGTAGGAGGGGATGAAGAGACCCAGTACTTC. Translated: CAWSVGGDEETQYF.

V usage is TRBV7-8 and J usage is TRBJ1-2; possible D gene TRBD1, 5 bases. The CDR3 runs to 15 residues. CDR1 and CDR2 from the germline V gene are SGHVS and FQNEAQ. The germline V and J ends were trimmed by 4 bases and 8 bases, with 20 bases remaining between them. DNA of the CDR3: TGTGCCAGCAGCTCCTTCACAACAGGACTAGGAGGCTACACCTTC. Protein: CASSSFTTGLGGYTF. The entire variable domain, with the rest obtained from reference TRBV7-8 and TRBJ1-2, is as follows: GAGVSQSPRYKVAKRGQDVALRCDPISGHVSLFWYQQALGQGPEFLTYFQNEAQLDKSGLPSDRFFAERPEGSVSTLKIQRTQQEDSAVYLCASSSFTTGLGGYTFGSGTRLTVV.

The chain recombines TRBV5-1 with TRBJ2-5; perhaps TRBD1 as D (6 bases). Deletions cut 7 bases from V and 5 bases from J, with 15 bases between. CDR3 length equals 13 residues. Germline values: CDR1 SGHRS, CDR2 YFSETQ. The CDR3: CASGFSGGETQYF. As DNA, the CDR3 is TGCGCCAGCGGGTTCAGTGGGGGCGAGACCCAGTACTTC.

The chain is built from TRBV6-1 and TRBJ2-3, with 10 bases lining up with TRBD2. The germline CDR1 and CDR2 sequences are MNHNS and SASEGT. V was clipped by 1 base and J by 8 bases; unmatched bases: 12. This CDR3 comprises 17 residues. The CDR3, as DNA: TGTGCCAGCAGTGAAGGGTTTAGCGGGGGGCCATGGGGTACGCAGTATTTT. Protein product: CASSEGFSGGPWGTQYF.

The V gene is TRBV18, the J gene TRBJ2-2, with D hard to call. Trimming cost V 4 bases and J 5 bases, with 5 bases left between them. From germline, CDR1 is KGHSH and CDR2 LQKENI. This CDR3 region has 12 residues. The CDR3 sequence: CASSLQTGELFF. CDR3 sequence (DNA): TGTGCCAGCTCACTCCAGACCGGGGAGCTGTTTTTT.

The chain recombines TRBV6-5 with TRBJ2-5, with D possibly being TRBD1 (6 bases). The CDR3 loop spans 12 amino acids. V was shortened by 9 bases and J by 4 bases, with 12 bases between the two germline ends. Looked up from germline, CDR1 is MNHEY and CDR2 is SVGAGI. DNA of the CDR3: TGTGCCAGTACGACAGGCGGAGAGACCCAGTACTTC. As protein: CASTTGGETQYF.

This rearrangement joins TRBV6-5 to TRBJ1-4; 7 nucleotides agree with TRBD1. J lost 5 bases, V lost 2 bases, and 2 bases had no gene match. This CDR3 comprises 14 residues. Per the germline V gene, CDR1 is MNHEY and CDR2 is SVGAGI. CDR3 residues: CASSYRDSNEKLFF. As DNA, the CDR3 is TGTGCCAGCAGTTACCGGGACAGCAATGAAAAACTGTTTTTT.